This T cell receptor (beta chain) was identified in a study of identical twins. TCRdb recomputed calls from the 5' RACE reads with MiXCR, one row per CDR3 protein. The sample carries 540,000 or so distinct CDR3 sequences, 20% to 25% recorded once. Deletions cut 0 bases from V and 7 bases from J, with 10 bases between. The germline gives CDR1 DFQATT, CDR2 SNEGSKA (reference sequence). CDR3 length: 13 residues. This sample was also put to use in a study of yellow fever vaccine responses in identical twins. That report notes: Reported findings indicate that twins' vaccine T cell responses seemed partially convergent, partially personalized.

Input material: CD4+ T cells sorted from blood. This chain uses TRBV20-1 with TRBJ2-1, with D maybe TRBD1 (6 bases). This clonotype was sampled from a woman younger than 30 in good health. CDR3 sequence (DNA): TGCAGTGCTAGAGAGAGGACAGCTAATGAGCAGTTCTTC. This sequence encodes CSARERTANEQFF.